The present TCR beta chain was sequenced within a study of shared clonotypes between healthy human individuals (TCRdb year 2020). General notes on the study: A couple of women and three men aged 18 to 49 years were included in the cohort. Per donor, three plates each were used for CD4 naive and CD4 memory, two for CD8 naive, and one for CD8 memory. The study deeply sequenced blood TCR repertoires of about five healthy adults to estimate repertoire size and the extent of clonotype sharing between individuals. To increase sequencing depth and limit assay-specific biases, TCR repertoire library preparation and sequencing were carried out by different laboratories using diverse techniques. Per donor, leukapheresis produced somewhere between about 0.8 and 9.5 billion PBMCs.

In regard to this clone: This clone's antigen is unknown. No much larger clonotype is one base removed from it; base qualities were not supplied.

Healthy HIV-negative adults with no recently reported acute infections or vaccinations were included as donors. Every donor was a Caucasian adult living in Nashville, Tennessee, USA. CD4+ T cells were enriched by magnetic negative selection, after which naive cells were positively selected on CD45RA and the negative fraction was taken as the memory subset. After blood collection by leukapheresis, PBMCs were isolated using Ficoll-Histopaque density gradient centrifugation and then cryopreserved in the vapor phase of liquid nitrogen. Analytical flow cytometry was used to check the purity and quantity of every magnetically sorted T cell population. Genomic DNA was isolated from every sorted fraction and measured by UV absorbance on a Nanodrop 2000c. Results the study describes overall, beyond this receptor: Pairwise subsampling led to the expectation that sequencing depth would affect the degree of clonotype sharing among donors. Across a handful of donors, around 5% of naive CD4, roughly 3.3% of naive CD8, roughly 2.3% of memory CD4, and roughly 0.41% of memory CD8 clonotypes were shared. Larger estimated clonotype richness was generally found for naive subsets than for memory subsets. The small number of donors limited the genetic and exposure-history diversity represented. Even with the large sequencing depth, rarefaction of the sorted-subset datasets indicated that sequencing was incomplete. Compared with non-shared clonotypes, clonotypes shared by all four sorted-subset donors had higher generation probabilities. Only blood was sampled, and tissue TCR repertoires likely differ from those in blood.

TCR CDR3 regions were amplified from genomic DNA by multiplex PCR using the deep immunoSEQ assay. Extracted genomic DNA from each cell subset was distributed evenly across all wells of several immunoSEQ 96-well plates, and each plate was treated as a replicate. For sorted subsets, each replicate PCR was loaded with 200 to 250 ng genomic DNA, equivalent to some 27,000 T cell genomes. Purified libraries were measured with a Qubit 3.0 fluorometer, size-checked on a Bioanalyzer 2100, and measured again with the KAPA Library Quantification kit. Every immunoSEQ 96-well plate was sequenced on a separate single-read 150-cycle Illumina NextSeq 550 flow cell. In the source study's methods: The immunoSEQ output contained only junctional sequences without quality scores, so filtering could not match that applied to full-length reads. To assign V/J genes and CDR3, sequences were annotated against IMGT germline references using PyIR, a Python wrapper for IgBLAST v1.9. Reads were filtered out if the reads had weak V/J assignments (E-value above 1e-6), no CDR3, stop codons, out-of-frame junctions, or ambiguous translated residues. V3J clonotypes were defined as sequences sharing an identical inferred V gene, J gene, and CDR3 amino acid sequence. Percentage overlap between repertoires was computed as shared unique clonotypes divided by the size of the smaller repertoire. Richness of each repertoire was evaluated using RTK rarefaction, the Chao1 estimator, and Recon v2.1 estimates of unobserved clonotypes. Generation probabilities for all TCRbeta clonotypes obtained by the gDNA method from a few donors were computed using OLGA. Drawn from immuneACCESS, this table holds only the in-frame rearrangements with V and J called that TCRdb kept. Clones are partly lost; checked studies trace under half to an unresolved V gene and leave the rest unexplained. V and J calls and clone size are given by that table; D and trimming were obtained from the DNA. The sample records approximately 1.4 million clones, 95% to 99% of which are singletons. The biggest ten clones account for around 0.47% of the sample.

Clipping removes 5 bases from V and 5 bases from J, with 12 as the unmatched junction base count. The CDR3 sequence holds 18 residues, the cysteine and phenylalanine included. Only the CDR3 DNA stays, 54 bases, in frame from base 1. The germline V gene supplies CDR1 SGHTA and CDR2 FQGNSA. Sequencing input: naive CD4+ T cells sorted from blood. The cell subset or site label for this specimen denotes: CD45RA+ positively selected. The rearrangement joined TRBV7-2 to TRBJ2-2; 12 middle bases align to TRBD2. The clonotype was recovered from a man younger than 45 in good health. Here is the DNA: TGTGCCAGCAGCCCCCACGGCAGACTAGCGGGAGTAACCGGGGAGCTGTTTTTT. Its translation is CASSPHGRLAGVTGELFF.